This T cell receptor (beta chain) was sequenced in a study of blood T cell repertoires in COVID-19. About the study: Samples taken during acute and convalescent COVID-19 were collected in the United States, Italy and Spain. T cells, B-cell-depleted T cells, or PBMCs provided the cDNA or gDNA that served as material.

This clone was observed once. Trimming removed 5 bases from V and 4 bases from J, with 12 bases in between. From germline, CDR1 is SEHNR and CDR2 FQNEAQ (reference sequence). The CDR3 runs to 14 residues. Authors' analysis steps: It was from reference gene primer amplification that nucleated cell counts were estimated. Profiled with immunoSEQ multiplex PCR; TCRdb holds only in-frame clones, not every one. The D gene and trimming were derived from the DNA, and the V and J assignments and clone size from that table. The sample has about 240,000 clones, approximately 86% seen once. The clonotype was recovered from a woman aged 25 to 39 with acute or convalescent COVID-19. Sequencing was performed on peripheral blood. V gene TRBV7-9 combines with J gene TRBJ1-5, with D possibly being TRBD1 (5 bases). CDR3 loop: CASSPRGENQPQHF. In DNA form, the CDR3 reads TGTGCCAGCAGCCCCCGGGGGGAAAATCAGCCCCAGCATTTT.